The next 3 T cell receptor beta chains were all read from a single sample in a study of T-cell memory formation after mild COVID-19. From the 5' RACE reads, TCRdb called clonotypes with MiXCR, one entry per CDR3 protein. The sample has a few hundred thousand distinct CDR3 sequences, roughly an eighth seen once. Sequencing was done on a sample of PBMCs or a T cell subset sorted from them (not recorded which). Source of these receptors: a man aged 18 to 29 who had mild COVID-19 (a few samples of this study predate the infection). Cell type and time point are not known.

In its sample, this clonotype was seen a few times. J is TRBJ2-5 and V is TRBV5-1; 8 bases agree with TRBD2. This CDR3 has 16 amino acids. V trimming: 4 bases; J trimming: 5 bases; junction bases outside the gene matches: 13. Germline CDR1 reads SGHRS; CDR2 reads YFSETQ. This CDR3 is CASSILTGGRAETQYF. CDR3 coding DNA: TGCGCCAGCAGCATTTTAACGGGGGGGCGTGCGGAGACCCAGTACTTC.

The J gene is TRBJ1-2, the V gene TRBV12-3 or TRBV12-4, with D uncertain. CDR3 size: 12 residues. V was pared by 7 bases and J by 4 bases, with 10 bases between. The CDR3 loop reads CASTLRSYGYTF. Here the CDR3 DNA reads TGTGCCAGCACCCTGAGATCCTATGGCTACACCTTC.

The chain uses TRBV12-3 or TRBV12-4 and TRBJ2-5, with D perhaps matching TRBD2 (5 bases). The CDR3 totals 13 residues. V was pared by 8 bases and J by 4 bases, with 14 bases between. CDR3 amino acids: CASSSRGIETQYF. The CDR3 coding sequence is TGTGCCAGCTCCTCCCGGGGAATAGAGACCCAGTACTTC.